This T cell receptor (beta chain) derives from a study of cytomegalovirus exposure and HLA in healthy donors. Regarding the study as a whole: Some TCR beta chains (around 180 of them) were listed as cytomegalovirus-associated.

The PCR used 60 Vbeta and 13 Jbeta primers. Method: immunoSEQ multiplex PCR; TCRdb's copy keeps in-frame clones and lacks some. Its table records around 53,000 clones. About this clone: Its antigen remains unknown.

This CDR3 has 14 amino acids. V trimming: 11 bases; J trimming: 4 bases; junction bases outside the gene matches: 7. Per the germline V gene, CDR1 is LNHDA and CDR2 is SQIVND (reference sequence). The sample was PBMCs. The receptor's source is a woman aged 30 to 39 in good health and CMV-seropositive. The rearrangement joins TRBV19 to TRBJ2-5; 13 nucleotides align to TRBD2. The CDR3 DNA reads as TGTGCCGTCTCGACTAGCGGGGGGAGAGAGACCCAGTACTTC. Protein: CAVSTSGGRETQYF.